The 26 T cell receptor beta chains presented below share a single source sample, sequenced in a study of shared clonotypes between healthy human individuals. This table comes from immunoSEQ multiplex PCR, and its TCRdb copy is limited to in-frame clones, with some not included. The repertoire holds about a million clones, around 75% seen once, with roughly 1.5% in the top ten. The source material was memory CD4+ T cells sorted from blood. The subset: CD45RA-negative fraction. The source is a man between 18 and 29 years old in good health.

The chain is built from TRBV29-1 and TRBJ2-3; D gene uncertain. The germline V gene has CDR1 SQVTM and CDR2 ANQGSEA. The CDR3 is 15 amino acids. The V and J ends lost 4 bases and 2 bases respectively, with 16 bases between them. The DNA for the CDR3 is TGCAGCGTTGCCCAAGCTGATACCCTCACAGATACGCAGTATTTT. It codes for CSVAQADTLTDTQYF.

In this sample, this clone turned up a few times. V and J are TRBV5-1 and TRBJ1-4, with D uncertain. The CDR3 is made up of 16 amino acids. V lost 0 bases to trimming and J lost 7 bases, with 16 bases between them. Germline-derived CDR1 and CDR2 are SGHRS and YFSETQ. CDR3 in amino acids: CASSLEDLRWGEKLFF. The CDR3 DNA reads TGCGCCAGCAGCTTGGAAGACCTTCGTTGGGGTGAAAAACTGTTTTTT.

This clone was picked up a small number of times. This chain uses TRBV19 with TRBJ1-3; D gene ambiguous. CDR1 is LNHDA and CDR2 is SQIVND in the germline V gene (reference sequence). This CDR3 spans 16 amino acids. The V end lost 3 bases, the J end lost 0 bases, and 12 bases lay between the germline ends. CDR3 protein: CASSMVAGSSGNTIYF. The CDR3, as DNA: TGTGCCAGTAGTATGGTGGCCGGCAGCTCTGGAAACACCATATATTTT.

V and J are TRBV5-6 and TRBJ1-1; D gene uncertain. Per germline, CDR1 SGHDT and CDR2 YYEEEE. The CDR3 consists of 13 residues. V was trimmed by 4 bases and J by 6 bases, leaving 13 bases between them. Written as DNA, the CDR3 is TGTGCCAGCAGCCCTGATAAGACATCTGAAGCTTTCTTT. It is translated as CASSPDKTSEAFF.

This clone was recorded at least ten times. The J gene is TRBJ1-2, the V gene TRBV6-5; D remains unclear. CDR1 and CDR2 (germline): MNHEY, SVGAGI. Between the trimmed V and J ends, which lost 6 bases and 1 base, there was a span of 3 bases. The CDR3 runs 11 residues. The chain's CDR3 is CASRDNYGYTF. CDR3 nucleotide sequence: TGTGCCAGCAGAGATAACTATGGCTACACCTTC.

The chain has TRBV6-5 and TRBJ1-6, with D possibly being TRBD1 (6 bases). The CDR3 sequence is 15 residues long. From germline, CDR1 is MNHEY and CDR2 SVGAGI. Trimming took 6 bases from V and 7 from J, leaving 16 bases between them. The chain's CDR3 is CASRVSGQHNSPLHF. DNA for the CDR3: TGTGCCAGCAGGGTATCGGGACAACACAATTCACCCCTCCACTTT.

The chain carries TRBV7-9 and TRBJ2-3; TRBD2 matches at 7 bases. Germline assignment: CDR1 SEHNR and CDR2 FQNEAQ (reference sequence). This CDR3 region has 15 residues. V dropped 4 bases and J dropped 2; count of bases not matched to a gene: 6. The CDR3 sequence is CASSSQAGFTDTQYF. The CDR3 nucleotides read TGTGCCAGCAGCTCACAAGCGGGATTCACAGATACGCAGTATTTT.

V and J are TRBV4-1 and TRBJ2-7; TRBD1 matches 9 bases. CDR3 length equals 15 residues. CDR1 and CDR2 from the germline V gene are MGHRA and YSYEKL. The V and J ends lost 0 bases and 2 bases, in that order; junction bases with no gene match: 2. The CDR3 here is CASSQEGTGTYEQYF. CDR3 DNA sequence: TGCGCCAGCAGCCAAGAGGGGACAGGGACCTACGAGCAGTACTTC.

This clone was detected once. This chain uses TRBV6-1 with TRBJ2-3; TRBD1 matches at 9 bases. CDR1 and CDR2 from the germline V gene are MNHNS and SASEGT. The V gene end was trimmed by 7 bases and the J gene end by 1 base; junction bases not matched to a gene: 6. This CDR3 spans 15 amino acids. In DNA form, the CDR3 reads TGTGCCAGCACTCCACAGGGGGCTGGCACAGATACGCAGTATTTT. It specifies CASTPQGAGTDTQYF.

The rearrangement joins TRBV19 to TRBJ2-3, with a weak D call TRBD2 (6 bases). This CDR3 region has 14 residues. V was trimmed by 6 bases and J by 1 base, leaving 11 bases between them. CDR1 is LNHDA, CDR2 SQIVND, per germline (reference sequence). CDR3 nucleotides: TGTGCCAGTAGCCCCGGAGGGGGCACAGATACGCAGTATTTT. Amino acid sequence: CASSPGGGTDTQYF. Using reference TRBV19 and TRBJ2-3 for the parts outside the CDR3, the full variable domain is DGGITQSPKYLFRKEGQNVTLSCEQNLNHDAMYWYRQDPGQGLRLIYYSQIVNDFQKGDIAEGYSVSREKKESFPLTVTSAQKNPTAFYLCASSPGGGTDTQYFGPGTRLTVL.

The chain employs TRBV28 and TRBJ2-4; no definite D call. The CDR3 loop spans 16 amino acids. The germline V gene has CDR1 MDHEN and CDR2 SYDVKM. Trimming shortened V by 5 bases and J by 0 bases, and 14 bases separated the two germline ends. The CDR3 spells CASSPLRTVAKNIQYF. The CDR3 nucleotides read TGTGCCAGCAGTCCGCTCAGGACGGTAGCCAAAAACATTCAGTACTTC.

This chain uses TRBV6-6 with TRBJ1-1; D not certain. The CDR3 sequence is 13 residues long. Per the germline V gene, CDR1 is MNHNY and CDR2 is SVGAGI (reference sequence). V was pared by 7 bases and J by 3 bases, with 12 bases between. CDR3 residues: CASNGEEHTEAFF. The CDR3 DNA follows: TGTGCCAGCAATGGGGAGGAGCACACTGAAGCTTTCTTT.

This clone was picked up many times. Other DNA sequences in the same sample also yield this CDR3. V gene TRBV4-2 combines with J gene TRBJ1-1, with D uncertain. There are 15 residues in the CDR3. Trimming pared 0 bases from V and 4 bases from J, leaving 12 bases between. CDR1 and CDR2 from the germline V gene are LGHNA and YNFKEQ. The CDR3, as DNA: TGTGCCAGCAGCCAAGATCTTGGGGTGGGCACTGAAGCTTTCTTT. It yields the protein CASSQDLGVGTEAFF.

The V and J genes are TRBV5-1 and TRBJ1-1; 8 bases match TRBD1. This CDR3 has 14 residues. The germline gives CDR1 SGHRS, CDR2 YFSETQ. V lost 6 bases and J lost 4; bases outside the gene matches: 8. The CDR3 is CASKNTGGGTEAFF. In DNA, the CDR3 is TGCGCCAGCAAAAACACAGGGGGAGGCACTGAAGCTTTCTTT.

The genes are TRBV28 and TRBJ1-4, with D tentatively TRBD1 (5 bases). The germline gives CDR1 MDHEN, CDR2 SYDVKM. The V and J ends lost 6 bases and 8 bases respectively, with 19 bases between them. This CDR3 comprises 15 residues. CDR3 nucleotides: TGTGCCAGCAGGACGCGGGACTCACCAGGGGAAAAACTGTTTTTT. This encodes CASRTRDSPGEKLFF.

This clone has a single count. This sequence joins TRBV14 and TRBJ2-2, with D unresolved. The CDR3 totals 17 residues. Germline CDR1 is SGHDN and CDR2 is FVKESK. The germline V and J ends were trimmed by 2 bases and 4 bases, with 17 bases remaining between them. CDR3 DNA sequence: TGTGCCAGCAGCCAACGCCAAATCAGTGAGAGCACCGGGGAGCTGTTTTTT. The encoded protein is CASSQRQISESTGELFF.

The rearrangement joins TRBV5-1 to TRBJ1-2; no firm D call. Germline CDR1 is SGHRS and CDR2 is YFSETQ. CDR3 length: 11 residues. Trimming took 4 bases from V and 8 from J, leaving 9 bases between them. CDR3 in DNA: TGCGCCAGCAGCCCTGATAGAGGCTACACCTTC. It encodes CASSPDRGYTF.

J is TRBJ1-2 and V is TRBV19; TRBD1 agrees at 8 bases. V lost 4 bases, J lost 4 bases, and 5 bases stayed unmatched. Germline CDR1 and CDR2: LNHDA and SQIVND (reference sequence). The CDR3 extends over 14 amino acids. The CDR3 DNA follows: TGTGCCAGTAGTACCCCAGGGGGCTCCTATGGCTACACCTTC. Translation: CASSTPGGSYGYTF. The full variable domain, with the rest looked up from reference TRBV19 and TRBJ1-2, is DGGITQSPKYLFRKEGQNVTLSCEQNLNHDAMYWYRQDPGQGLRLIYYSQIVNDFQKGDIAEGYSVSREKKESFPLTVTSAQKNPTAFYLCASSTPGGSYGYTFGSGTRLTVV.

V gene TRBV29-1 combines with J gene TRBJ2-1, with a weak D call TRBD1 (7 bases). The CDR3 runs 13 residues. Trimming removed 8 bases at V and 8 bases at J, with 19 bases between. From germline, CDR1 is SQVTM and CDR2 ANQGSEA. CDR3 protein: CSCLWVRGDEQFF. The CDR3 nucleotides are TGCAGCTGCTTGTGGGTCAGGGGGGATGAGCAGTTCTTC.

The chain employs TRBV30 and TRBJ2-2; D is ambiguous. In germline, CDR1 is GTSNPN, CDR2 SVGIG (reference sequence). The CDR3 has 12 amino acids. V gave up 4 bases and J gave up 7 bases, with 10 bases separating them. The CDR3 region is CAWMMSFGELFF. The CDR3 DNA reads TGTGCCTGGATGATGAGTTTCGGGGAGCTGTTTTTT. The complete variable domain, with remaining parts taken from reference TRBV30 and TRBJ2-2, reads SQTIHQWPATLVQPVGSPLSLECTVEGTSNPNLYWYRQAAGRGLQLLFYSVGIGQISSEVPQNLSASRPQDRQFILSSKKLLLSDSGFYLCAWMMSFGELFFGEGSRLTVL.

This clone was counted between two and nine times. The chain couples TRBV4-3 to TRBJ1-1; D is perhaps TRBD1 (6 bases). CDR3 length: 14 amino acids. Germline loops: CDR1 LGHNA, CDR2 YSLEER. The germline V and J ends were trimmed by 4 bases and 7 bases, with 16 bases remaining between them. CDR3 loop: CASSPRQTGDEAFF. The CDR3 DNA is TGCGCCAGCAGCCCTAGACAGACAGGTGATGAAGCTTTCTTT.

This clone is a singleton in its sample. The V and J genes are TRBV7-8 and TRBJ2-7, with no clear D. CDR3 length: 14 residues. CDR1 is SGHVS and CDR2 is FQNEAQ in the germline V gene. V gave up 1 base and J gave up 3 bases, with 10 bases separating them. The CDR3 DNA reads as TGTGCCAGCAGCTTAGTATTGAAGAACTACGAGCAGTACTTC. Protein: CASSLVLKNYEQYF.

About this clone itself: The same CDR3 arises from other DNA sequences in this sample as well. V is TRBV4-1 and J is TRBJ2-2, with 7 positions matching TRBD1. Germline V gene lookup returns CDR1 MGHRA and CDR2 YSYEKL. The trim removed 3 bases at V and 5 bases at J, leaving 9 bases unmatched. There are 16 residues in the CDR3. The CDR3, as DNA: TGCGCCAGCAGCCAGGGTTTACAGGGGAGAACCGGGGAGCTGTTTTTT. This sequence encodes CASSQGLQGRTGELFF.

The chain couples TRBV11-2 to TRBJ2-1, with 13 bases fitting TRBD2. There are 17 residues in the CDR3. Germline-derived CDR1 and CDR2 are SGHAT and FQNNGV. J lost 5 bases, V lost 1 base, and 5 bases had no gene match. DNA of the CDR3: TGTGCCAGCAGCTTAGGGCGGGGGACTAGCGGGAACAATGAGCAGTTCTTC. It encodes CASSLGRGTSGNNEQFF. Complete variable domain (other parts from reference TRBV11-2 and TRBJ2-1): EAGVAQSPRYKIIEKRQSVAFWCNPISGHATLYWYQQILGQGPKLLIQFQNNGVVDDSQLPKDRFSAERLKGVDSTLKIQPAKLEDSAVYLCASSLGRGTSGNNEQFFGPGTRLTVL.

The genes are TRBV28 and TRBJ1-5, with no clear D. From germline, CDR1 is MDHEN and CDR2 SYDVKM. V lost 2 bases to trimming and J lost 2 bases, with 10 bases between them. CDR3 length: 15 amino acids. The CDR3 nucleotides are TGTGCCAGCAGTTTAGGGGTAGGCGGCAATCAGCCCCAGCATTTT. This sequence encodes CASSLGVGGNQPQHF.

Regarding this clone: Distinct nucleotide sequences in the sample also encode this CDR3. This rearrangement joins TRBV11-2 to TRBJ1-1; 9 bases fit TRBD1. In germline, CDR1 is SGHAT, CDR2 FQNNGV. The CDR3 is 14 residues long. Trimming at V came to 5 bases and at J to 4 bases, leaving 5 bases not matched to a gene. The CDR3 region has the DNA TGTGCCAGCAGCCCACAGGGGGCGGGCACTGAAGCTTTCTTT. Protein product: CASSPQGAGTEAFF.